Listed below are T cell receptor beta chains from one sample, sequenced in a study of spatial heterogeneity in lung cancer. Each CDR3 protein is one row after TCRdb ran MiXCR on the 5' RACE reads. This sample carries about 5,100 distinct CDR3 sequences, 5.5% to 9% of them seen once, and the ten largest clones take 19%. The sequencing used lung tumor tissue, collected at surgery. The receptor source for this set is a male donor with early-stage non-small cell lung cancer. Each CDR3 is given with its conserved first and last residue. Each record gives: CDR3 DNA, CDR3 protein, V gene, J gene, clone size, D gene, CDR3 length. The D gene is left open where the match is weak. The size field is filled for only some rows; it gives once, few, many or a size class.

TGTGCCAGCTCGACACTAGCGGACAATGAGCAGTTCTTC	CASSTLADNEQFF	TRBV28	TRBJ2-1	few	TRBD2	13
TGCGCCAGCAGCTTGCGCGGACAGTACAATGAGCAGTTCTTC	CASSLRGQYNEQFF	TRBV5-1	TRBJ2-1	many	-	14
TGCAGCGTTGAGGGAGGGACTACCTACGAGCAGTACTTC	CSVEGGTTYEQYF	TRBV29-1	TRBJ2-7	large	TRBD2	13
TGTGCCAGCAGTTTAGGGGGGAGAGGTGAGCAGTTCTTC	CASSLGGRGEQFF	TRBV12-3/TRBV12-4	TRBJ2-1	many	-	13
TGTGCCAGCAGAGGGGGGAGCTCCTACGAGCAGTACTTC	CASRGGSSYEQYF	TRBV6-1	TRBJ2-7	-	-	13
TGTGCCAGGGGGTTAGGAGGGGTGACTGAGCAGTTCTTC	CARGLGGVTEQFF	TRBV2	TRBJ2-1	few	-	13
TGTGCCAGCAGCACAACTTCCAGGGGTAGGAATCAGCCCCAGCATTTT	CASSTTSRGRNQPQHF	TRBV21-1	TRBJ1-5	few	-	16
TGCAGTGCTGGATTAGCGGGGACAGGGTCTACGCAGTATTTT	CSAGLAGTGSTQYF	TRBV20-1	TRBJ2-3	many	-	14
TGTGCCAGCAGCGTAGGATCAGACGTGCATAATTCACCCCTCCACTTT	CASSVGSDVHNSPLHF	TRBV9	TRBJ1-6	large	-	16
TGTGCCAGCAGAGTCGGACAGGCTACGGACATTCAGTACTTC	CASRVGQATDIQYF	TRBV28	TRBJ2-4	many	TRBD1	14
TGCGCCAGCAGCTTCACAGGTGCCTACGAGCAGTACTTC	CASSFTGAYEQYF	TRBV5-1	TRBJ2-7	many	-	13
TGTGCCATCAAACCCGGGACTAGCAGTGTCGCAGATACGCAGTATTTT	CAIKPGTSSVADTQYF	TRBV10-3	TRBJ2-3	-	TRBD2	16
TGTGCCAGCAGCTTCGGGACACACTATGGCTACACCTTC	CASSFGTHYGYTF	TRBV7-6	TRBJ1-2	many	-	13
TGTGCCAGCATAGGCGGGTTAGCCTACAATGAGCAGTTCTTC	CASIGGLAYNEQFF	TRBV28	TRBJ2-1	medium-sized	-	14
TGTGCCAGCAACCCCAGAGGGGGAGGGCCCTTCAATGACGACGAGCAGTACTTC	CASNPRGGGPFNDDEQYF	TRBV9	TRBJ2-7	many	-	18
TGTGCCAGCAGCCAGCCTCCTAGCAATGAGCAGTTCTTC	CASSQPPSNEQFF	TRBV4-2	TRBJ2-1	few	-	13
TGTGCCAGCAGTCCAGTGAGAATCGGCTACGAGCAGTACTTC	CASSPVRIGYEQYF	TRBV28	TRBJ2-7	-	-	14